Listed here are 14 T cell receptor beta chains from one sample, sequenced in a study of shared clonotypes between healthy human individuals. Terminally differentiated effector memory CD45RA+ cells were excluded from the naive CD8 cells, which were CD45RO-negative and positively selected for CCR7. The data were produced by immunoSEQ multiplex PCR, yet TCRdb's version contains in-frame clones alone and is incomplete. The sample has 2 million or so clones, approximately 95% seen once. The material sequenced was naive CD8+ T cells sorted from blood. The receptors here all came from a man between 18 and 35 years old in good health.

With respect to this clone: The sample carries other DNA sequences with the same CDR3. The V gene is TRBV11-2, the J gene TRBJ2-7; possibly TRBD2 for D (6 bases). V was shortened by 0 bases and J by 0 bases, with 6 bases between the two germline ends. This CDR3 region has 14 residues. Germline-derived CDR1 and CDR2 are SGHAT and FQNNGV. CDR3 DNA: TGTGCCAGCAGCTTAGATAGCGGCTCCTACGAGCAGTACTTC. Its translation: CASSLDSGSYEQYF.

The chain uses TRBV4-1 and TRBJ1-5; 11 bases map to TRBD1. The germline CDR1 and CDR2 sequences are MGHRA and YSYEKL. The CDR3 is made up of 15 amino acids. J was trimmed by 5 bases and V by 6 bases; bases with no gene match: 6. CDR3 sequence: CASSPGTGGYQPQHF. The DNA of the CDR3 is TGCGCCAGCAGTCCTGGGACAGGGGGGTATCAGCCCCAGCATTTT.

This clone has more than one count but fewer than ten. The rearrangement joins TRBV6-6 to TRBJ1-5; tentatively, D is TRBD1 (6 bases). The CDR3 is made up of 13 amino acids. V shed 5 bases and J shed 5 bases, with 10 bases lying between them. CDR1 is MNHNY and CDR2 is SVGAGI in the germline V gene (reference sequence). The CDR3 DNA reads TGTGCCAGCAGTCCCACAGGGTATCAGCCCCAGCATTTT. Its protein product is CASSPTGYQPQHF.

The CDR3, as DNA: TGTGCCAGCAGGGGGGGGACCGGGGAGCTGTTTTTT. Encoded protein: CASRGGTGELFF. V is TRBV6-5 and J is TRBJ2-2, with 7 bases matching TRBD2. The CDR3 runs 12 residues. Per germline, CDR1 MNHEY and CDR2 SVGAGI. Losses at the gene ends were 6 bases for V and 5 bases for J; bases not matched to a gene: 0.

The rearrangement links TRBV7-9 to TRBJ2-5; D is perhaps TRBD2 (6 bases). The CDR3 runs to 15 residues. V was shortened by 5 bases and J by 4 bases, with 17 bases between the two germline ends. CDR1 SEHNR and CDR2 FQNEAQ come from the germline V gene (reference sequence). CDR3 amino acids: CASSPLTGASETQYF. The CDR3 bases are TGTGCCAGCAGCCCACTAACGGGAGCATCAGAGACCCAGTACTTC. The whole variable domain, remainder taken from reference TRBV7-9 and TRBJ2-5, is DTGVSQNPRHKITKRGQNVTFRCDPISEHNRLYWYRQTLGQGPEFLTYFQNEAQLEKSRLLSDRFSAERPKGSFSTLEIQRTEQGDSAMYLCASSPLTGASETQYFGPGTRLLVL.

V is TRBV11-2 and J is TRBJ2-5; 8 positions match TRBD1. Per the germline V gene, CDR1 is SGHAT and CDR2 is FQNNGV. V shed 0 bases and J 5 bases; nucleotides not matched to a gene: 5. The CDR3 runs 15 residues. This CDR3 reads CASSLDRGRLETQYF. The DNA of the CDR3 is TGTGCCAGCAGCTTAGACAGGGGGCGGCTCGAGACCCAGTACTTC.

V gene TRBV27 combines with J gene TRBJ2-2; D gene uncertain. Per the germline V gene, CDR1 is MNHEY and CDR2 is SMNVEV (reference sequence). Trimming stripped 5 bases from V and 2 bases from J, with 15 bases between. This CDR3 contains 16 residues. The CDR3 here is CASSPPGFPNTGELFF. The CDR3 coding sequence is TGTGCCAGCAGTCCTCCCGGATTCCCTAACACCGGGGAGCTGTTTTTT.

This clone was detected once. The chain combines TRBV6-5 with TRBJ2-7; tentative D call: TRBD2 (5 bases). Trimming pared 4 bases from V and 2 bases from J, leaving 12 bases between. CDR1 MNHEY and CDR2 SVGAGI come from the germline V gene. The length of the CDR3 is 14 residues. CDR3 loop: CASSWRNNPYEQYF. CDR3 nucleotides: TGTGCCAGCAGTTGGAGGAACAACCCCTACGAGCAGTACTTC.

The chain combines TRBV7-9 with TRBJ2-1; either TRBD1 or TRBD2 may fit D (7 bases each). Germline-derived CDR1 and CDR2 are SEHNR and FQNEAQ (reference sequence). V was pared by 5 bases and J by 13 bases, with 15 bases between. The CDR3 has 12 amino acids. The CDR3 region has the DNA TGTGCCAGCAGCCAGGGGGGGGCGGCACAGTTCTTC. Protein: CASSQGGAAQFF.

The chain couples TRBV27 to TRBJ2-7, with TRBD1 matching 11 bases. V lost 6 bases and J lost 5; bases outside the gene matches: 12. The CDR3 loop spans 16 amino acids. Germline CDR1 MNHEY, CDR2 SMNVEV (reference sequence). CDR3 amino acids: CASRGIRTGGWDEQYF. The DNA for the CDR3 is TGTGCCAGCAGGGGGATCCGGACAGGGGGCTGGGACGAGCAGTACTTC.

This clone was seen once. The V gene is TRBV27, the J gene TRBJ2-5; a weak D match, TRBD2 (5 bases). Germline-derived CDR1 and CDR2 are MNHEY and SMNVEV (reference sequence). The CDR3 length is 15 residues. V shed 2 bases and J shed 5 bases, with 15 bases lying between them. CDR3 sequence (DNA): TGTGCCAGCAGTTTAAGTCTGTCGGGGTGGGAGACCCAGTACTTC. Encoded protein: CASSLSLSGWETQYF.

CDR3 in amino acids: CASSEAAATGELFF. CDR3 DNA sequence: TGCGCCAGCAGTGAGGCGGCAGCCACCGGGGAGCTGTTTTTT. The V and J genes are TRBV10-2 and TRBJ2-2; no reliable D call. The V and J ends lost 2 bases and 4 bases respectively, with 8 bases between them. Germline CDR1 and CDR2: WSHSY and SAAADI. CDR3 length: 14 residues.

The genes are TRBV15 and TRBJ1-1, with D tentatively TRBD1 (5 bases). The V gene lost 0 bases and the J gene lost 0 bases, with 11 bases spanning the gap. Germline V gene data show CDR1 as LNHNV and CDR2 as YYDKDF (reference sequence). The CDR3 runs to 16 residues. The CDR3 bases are TGTGCCACCAGCAGAGATCTGGCAGGGTTGAACACTGAAGCTTTCTTT. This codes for CATSRDLAGLNTEAFF.

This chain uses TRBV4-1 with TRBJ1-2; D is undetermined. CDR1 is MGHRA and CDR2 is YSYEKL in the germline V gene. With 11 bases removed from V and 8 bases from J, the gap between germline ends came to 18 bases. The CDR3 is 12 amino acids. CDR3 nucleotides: TGCGCCGGAGGAGGGATGAAGGAAGGCTACACCTTC. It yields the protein CAGGGMKEGYTF.